This entry lists 27 T cell receptor beta chains sequenced from one sample in a study of CD8+ T cells in alopecia areata. The sequencing template was cDNA reverse transcribed from extracted RNA. Only in-frame clones appear in the TCRdb table, and some are missing; sequencing was by immunoSEQ multiplex PCR. The table shows around 190,000 clones, with about 56% occurring only once. Material: CD8+ T cells sorted from blood. These receptors were obtained from a human donor in good health.

Concerning this clone itself: The sample carries other DNA sequences with the same CDR3. This sequence joins TRBV9 and TRBJ2-7; TRBD2 aligns across 7 bases. V shed 0 bases, J shed 2 bases, and the junction held 2 bases outside the gene matches. CDR3 length: 14 residues. Germline CDR1 SGDLS, CDR2 YYNGEE. CDR3 loop: CASSVGGGTYEQYF. The CDR3 DNA reads TGTGCCAGCAGCGTAGGCGGGGGAACCTACGAGCAGTACTTC.

This clone was observed a few times. The rearrangement uses TRBV29-1 and TRBJ1-2; TRBD1 matches at 9 bases. The CDR3 loop spans 12 amino acids. The J segment lost 8 bases and the V segment lost 3 bases, leaving 4 bases of the junction unmatched. Germline V gene sequence: CDR1 SQVTM, CDR2 ANQGSEA. The CDR3 DNA follows: TGCAGCGTTGAGGACAGGGGAAAAGGCTACACCTTC. Protein: CSVEDRGKGYTF.

The chain carries TRBV7-9 and TRBJ1-2; 8 bases line up with TRBD1. CDR3 length: 12 residues. The germline V gene encodes CDR1 SEHNR and CDR2 FQNEAQ (reference sequence). J was trimmed by 4 bases and V by 10 bases; bases with no gene match: 5. CDR3: CATGTGFYGYTF. In DNA, the CDR3 is TGTGCCACCGGGACAGGATTCTATGGCTACACCTTC. The entire variable domain, with the rest obtained from reference TRBV7-9 and TRBJ1-2, is as follows: DTGVSQNPRHKITKRGQNVTFRCDPISEHNRLYWYRQTLGQGPEFLTYFQNEAQLEKSRLLSDRFSAERPKGSFSTLEIQRTEQGDSAMYLCATGTGFYGYTFGSGTRLTVV.

This clone was observed many times. V usage is TRBV5-5 and J usage is TRBJ1-1, with TRBD1 as a possible D gene (5 bases). Per the germline V gene, CDR1 is SGHKS and CDR2 is YYEKEE (reference sequence). The germline V and J ends were trimmed by 4 bases and 5 bases, with 15 bases remaining between them. The CDR3 spans 14 residues. This chain's CDR3 is CASSHGGTGTEAFF. DNA of the CDR3: TGTGCCAGCAGCCACGGAGGGACGGGGACTGAAGCTTTCTTT.

The chain joins TRBV6-5 to TRBJ1-2; D uncertain. Trimming shortened V by 5 bases and J by 7 bases, and 14 bases separated the two germline ends. The CDR3 covers 13 residues. The germline gives CDR1 MNHEY, CDR2 SVGAGI. CDR3 DNA sequence: TGTGCCAGCAGTCTACTCGGGGATTCTGGCTACACCTTC. Protein product: CASSLLGDSGYTF.

The chain employs TRBV4-1 and TRBJ1-1; D perhaps matches TRBD1 (6 bases). This CDR3 contains 15 residues. CDR1 MGHRA and CDR2 YSYEKL come from the germline V gene. Trimming cost V 1 base and J 3 bases, with 12 bases left between them. The CDR3 nucleotides are TGCGCCAGCAGCCAAGGGGAGGGGGGATACACTGAAGCTTTCTTT. Translation: CASSQGEGGYTEAFF.

The V gene is TRBV13, the J gene TRBJ2-3; 8 bases fit TRBD1. Germline loops: CDR1 PRHDT, CDR2 FYEKMQ (reference sequence). The CDR3 covers 15 residues. V shed 5 bases, J shed 5 bases, and the junction held 9 bases outside the gene matches. The CDR3 DNA follows: TGTGCCAGCAGCATAAACAGGGGGGTCGGAGATACGCAGTATTTT. Amino acid sequence: CASSINRGVGDTQYF. Variable domain in full (rest from reference TRBV13 and TRBJ2-3): AAGVIQSPRHLIKEKRETATLKCYPIPRHDTVYWYQQGPGQDPQFLISFYEKMQSDKGSIPDRFSAQQFSDYHSELNMSSLELGDSALYFCASSINRGVGDTQYFGPGTRLTVL.

The V gene is TRBV10-2, the J gene TRBJ1-2; TRBD1 matches at 7 bases. The CDR3 covers 16 residues. V lost 6 bases and J lost 0; bases outside the gene matches: 10. Germline CDR1 WSHSY, CDR2 SAAADI. The CDR3 region is CASSPPDRIANYGYTF. The CDR3 bases are TGCGCCAGCAGCCCTCCGGACAGGATAGCTAACTATGGCTACACCTTC.

This clone was observed a handful of times. The genes are TRBV7-9 and TRBJ2-1; possible D gene TRBD1, 6 bases. This CDR3 has 13 amino acids. Germline V gene data show CDR1 as SEHNR and CDR2 as FQNEAQ (reference sequence). The ends were cut back, 5 bases at V and 8 bases at J, with 13 bases in the middle. As DNA, the CDR3 is TGTGCCAGCAGCAGACCACAGGGAGATGAGCAGTTCTTC. It specifies CASSRPQGDEQFF.

This clone showed up just a few times. The rearrangement uses TRBV27 and TRBJ2-3; perhaps TRBD1 as D (6 bases). The CDR3 covers 19 residues. Germline V CDR1 and CDR2: MNHEY, SMNVEV (reference sequence). V was pared by 6 bases and J by 2 bases, with 27 bases between. The CDR3 DNA reads as TGTGCCAGCAGCAGCAGAAGGTCCGGGACAAGTTATCTCACAGATACGCAGTATTTT. It translates to CASSSRRSGTSYLTDTQYF.

The chain couples TRBV7-9 to TRBJ1-2; no clear D. CDR3 size: 15 residues. The V end lost 1 base, the J end lost 4 bases, and 13 bases lay between the germline ends. Germline CDR1 reads SEHNR; CDR2 reads FQNEAQ (reference sequence). The CDR3 region has the DNA TGTGCCAGCAGCTTAGTAGCAGGCTCCTCCTATGGCTACACCTTC. Translating it yields CASSLVAGSSYGYTF.

This sequence joins TRBV20-1 and TRBJ1-1; unclear D gene. This CDR3 is built from 11 residues. Germline CDR1 and CDR2: DFQATT and SNEGSKA (reference sequence). Trimming shortened V by 0 bases and J by 9 bases, and 8 bases separated the two germline ends. The CDR3 nucleotides are TGCAGTGCTAGAGACGGCTTTCAAGCTTTCTTT. This encodes CSARDGFQAFF.

The chain employs TRBV4-2 and TRBJ1-2; D may be TRBD1 (5 bases). Between the trimmed V and J ends, which lost 4 bases and 6 bases, there was a span of 15 bases. Germline V gene data show CDR1 as LGHNA and CDR2 as YNFKEQ. This CDR3 spans 14 amino acids. CDR3 amino acids: CASSPTTGGNGYTF. The CDR3 DNA reads as TGTGCCAGCAGCCCTACAACAGGAGGTAATGGCTACACCTTC.

The rearrangement joins TRBV9 to TRBJ1-2, with a weak D call TRBD1 (5 bases). Trimming took 4 bases from V and 0 from J, leaving 16 bases between them. Germline CDR1 and CDR2: SGDLS and YYNGEE. The CDR3 sequence is 16 residues long. In nucleotides, the CDR3 is TGTGCCAGCAGCTTCCGTCCACAGGAACCTAACTATGGCTACACCTTC. It codes for CASSFRPQEPNYGYTF.

Concerning this clone: This sample includes further DNA sequences coding for the same CDR3. CDR3 sequence reads: CASSDRGWETQYF. Here the CDR3 DNA reads TGTGCCAGCAGTGACAGAGGCTGGGAGACCCAGTACTTC. The chain uses TRBV2 and TRBJ2-5; no clear D gene. This CDR3 is 13 amino acids long. Trimming pared 3 bases from V and 5 bases from J, leaving 10 bases between. Germline values: CDR1 SNHLY, CDR2 FYNNEI.

A few counts support this clone. The J gene is TRBJ1-5, the V gene TRBV4-1; D remains ambiguous. This CDR3 region has 17 residues. V lost 0 bases and J 4 bases, leaving 16 bases between the germline ends. Germline lookup yields CDR1 MGHRA and CDR2 YSYEKL. The CDR3 region is CASSQDPPTAGNQPQHF. The CDR3 nucleotides are TGCGCCAGCAGCCAAGATCCCCCCACGGCCGGTAATCAGCCCCAGCATTTT.

V gene TRBV29-1 combines with J gene TRBJ2-5; D possibly corresponds to TRBD1 (5 bases). The V gene lost 0 bases and the J gene lost 1 base, with 9 bases spanning the gap. CDR1 and CDR2 (germline): SQVTM, ANQGSEA. The CDR3 has 14 amino acids. The CDR3 DNA is TGCAGCGTTGAAGATGTGGGGCTCCAAGAGACCCAGTACTTC. This gives the protein CSVEDVGLQETQYF.

The V gene is TRBV19, the J gene TRBJ1-3, with D uncertain. The CDR3 runs to 17 residues. Deletions cut 3 bases from V and 3 bases from J, with 18 bases between. CDR1 is LNHDA and CDR2 is SQIVND in the germline V gene (reference sequence). CDR3 sequence: CASSITARGTFGNTIYF. In DNA, the CDR3 is TGTGCCAGTAGTATTACTGCTCGGGGTACCTTTGGAAACACCATATATTTT.

V is TRBV7-9 and J is TRBJ1-3; TRBD1 is a possible D gene (5 bases). The CDR3 totals 13 residues. V shed 7 bases and J shed 6 bases, with 13 bases lying between them. The germline V gene encodes CDR1 SEHNR and CDR2 FQNEAQ (reference sequence). CDR3 region: CASIDSPQNTIYF. The CDR3 DNA reads as TGTGCCAGCATCGACAGCCCCCAAAACACCATATATTTT.

The chain uses TRBV4-2 and TRBJ2-7; D gene unclear. Trimming took 4 bases from V and 2 from J, leaving 15 bases between them. CDR1 is LGHNA and CDR2 is YNFKEQ in the germline V gene. The CDR3 runs to 15 residues. CDR3 nucleotide sequence: TGTGCCAGCAGCCCCATTGTTCCCCCGACCTACGAGCAGTACTTC. This translates into CASSPIVPPTYEQYF.

The genes are TRBV6-5 and TRBJ2-3; possible D gene TRBD1, 5 bases. CDR3 length: 15 residues. V was pared by 5 bases and J by 2 bases, with 14 bases between. The germline V gene has CDR1 MNHEY and CDR2 SVGAGI. The CDR3 DNA sequence: TGTGCCAGCAGTGCCCTGGGGCCGTACACAGATACGCAGTATTTT. Its protein is CASSALGPYTDTQYF.

V and J are TRBV7-6 and TRBJ2-3; D is ambiguous. V lost 0 bases to trimming and J lost 0 bases, with 10 bases between them. The CDR3 spans 16 residues. Per germline, CDR1 SGHVS and CDR2 FNYEAQ. The CDR3 region has the DNA TGTGCCAGCAGCTTAGCAGGGCTGGGTAGCACAGATACGCAGTATTTT. Its protein is CASSLAGLGSTDTQYF.

The chain uses TRBV18 and TRBJ1-5; D unresolved. The CDR3 extends over 13 amino acids. Trimming stripped 6 bases from V and 1 base from J, with 7 bases between. Germline values: CDR1 KGHSH, CDR2 LQKENI. As DNA, the CDR3 is TGTGCCAGCTCCCGAGGAAGCAATCAGCCCCAGCATTTT. The encoded protein is CASSRGSNQPQHF.

The rearrangement joins TRBV29-1 to TRBJ2-2; 12 positions match TRBD2. Germline V gene sequence: CDR1 SQVTM, CDR2 ANQGSEA. The CDR3 extends over 15 amino acids. The junction had 8 bases not matched to a gene; V was cut back by 6 bases and J by 6 bases. CDR3 sequence (DNA): TGCAGCGTCGAACTAGCGGGGGGCCCGTCCGGGGAGCTGTTTTTT. It encodes CSVELAGGPSGELFF.

In its sample, this clone was seen a few times. The rearrangement links TRBV5-1 to TRBJ1-2; 7 bases match TRBD1. After removal of 7 bases from V and 6 bases from J, the junction contained 9 bases not matched to a gene. The length of the CDR3 is 13 residues. Germline CDR1 reads SGHRS; CDR2 reads YFSETQ. CDR3 bases: TGCGCCAGCGGATTGACAGGGACAAATGGCTACACCTTC. Protein sequence: CASGLTGTNGYTF.

This clone was picked up a small number of times. The sample holds other DNA sequences that translate to the same CDR3. The J gene is TRBJ1-3, the V gene TRBV29-1; no definite D call. The CDR3 covers 12 residues. The germline V gene encodes CDR1 SQVTM and CDR2 ANQGSEA. V lost 7 bases and J 2 bases, leaving 9 bases between the germline ends. DNA for the CDR3: TGCAGCGCAGGCGGGGCTGGAAACACCATATATTTT. Translated: CSAGGAGNTIYF.

The chain uses TRBV27 and TRBJ1-2; tentatively, D is TRBD1 (5 bases). The germline V and J ends were trimmed by 2 bases and 5 bases, with 15 bases remaining between them. CDR1 and CDR2 from the germline V gene are MNHEY and SMNVEV (reference sequence). The CDR3 is 15 amino acids. CDR3 region: CASSLRGGGIYGYTF. The CDR3 DNA is TGTGCCAGCAGTTTAAGGGGTGGGGGGATTTATGGCTACACCTTC.